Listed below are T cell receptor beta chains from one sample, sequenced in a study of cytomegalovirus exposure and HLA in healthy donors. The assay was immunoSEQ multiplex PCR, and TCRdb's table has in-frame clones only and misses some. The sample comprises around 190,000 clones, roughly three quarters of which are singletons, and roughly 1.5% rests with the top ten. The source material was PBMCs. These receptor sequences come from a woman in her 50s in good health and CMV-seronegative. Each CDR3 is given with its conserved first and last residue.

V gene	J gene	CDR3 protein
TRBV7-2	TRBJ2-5	CASSLMASGGAGETQYF
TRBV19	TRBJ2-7	CASSIRSDRSYEQYF
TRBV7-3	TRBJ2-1	CASSLAGGGHNEQFF
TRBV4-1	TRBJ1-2	CASSRGGYYGYTF
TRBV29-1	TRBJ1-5	CSVSTGGASNQPQHF
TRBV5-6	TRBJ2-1	CASRFTGTSGRVEQFF
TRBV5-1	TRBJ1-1	CASSFFGGATEAFF
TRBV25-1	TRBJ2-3	CASSAEGLADTQYF
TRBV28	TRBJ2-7	CASRRFPSSYEQYF
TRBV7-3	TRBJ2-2	CASSLRGGNTGELFF
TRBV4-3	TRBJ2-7	CASSHRDSSYEQYF
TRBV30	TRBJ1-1	CAWSVRAGTRSTEAFF
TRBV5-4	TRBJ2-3	CASSRDSSTDTQYF
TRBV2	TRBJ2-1	CASSGRGSGPREFF
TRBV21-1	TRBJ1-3	CASSNIGLRTRNTIYF
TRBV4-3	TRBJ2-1	CASSQLAGGLSSYNEQFF
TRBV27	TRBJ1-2	CASTRTGRDYGYTF
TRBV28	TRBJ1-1	CASSYRVSEAFF
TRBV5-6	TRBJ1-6	CASSAWTGDNSPLHF
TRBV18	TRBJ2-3	CASSPRTGHSSTDTQYF
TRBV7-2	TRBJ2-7	CASSRSFQGAREQYF
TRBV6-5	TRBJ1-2	CASMRRPGTTGYTF
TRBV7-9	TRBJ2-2	CASRDTNTGELFF
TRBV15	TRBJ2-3	CATSLRQGGTDTQYF
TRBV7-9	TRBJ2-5	CASSSGPGGQETQYF
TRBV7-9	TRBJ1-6	CASSPRGSYNSPLHF
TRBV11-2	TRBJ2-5	CASGLGDRGKETQYF
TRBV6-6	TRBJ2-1	CASSYSKTSGYNEQFF
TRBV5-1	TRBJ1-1	CASSWTQGNTEAFF
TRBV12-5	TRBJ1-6	CASGFLTGRERALHF
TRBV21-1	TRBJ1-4	CASSGEDRTNEKLFF
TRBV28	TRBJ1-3	CASSFGSGGMGDTIYF
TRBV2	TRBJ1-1	CASHRQGNLNTEAFF
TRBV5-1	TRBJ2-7	CASSPVAPYEQYF
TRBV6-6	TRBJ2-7	CASRAGTGRYEQYF
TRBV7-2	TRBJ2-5	CASSTRSKQGRRETQYF
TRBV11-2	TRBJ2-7	CASSLGPGQGSYEQYF
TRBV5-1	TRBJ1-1	CASSLYAGAWTEAFF
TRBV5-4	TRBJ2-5	CASSLGDREETQYF
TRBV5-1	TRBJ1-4	CASSRERTGKLGKLFF
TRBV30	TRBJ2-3	CAWSERTRDTQYF
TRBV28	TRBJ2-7	CASSRPTSGRAATHF
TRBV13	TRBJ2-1	CASSLGGTRRNEQFF
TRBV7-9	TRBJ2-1	CASSPPPGVYEQFF
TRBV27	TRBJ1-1	CASSLRGLGGMGEAFF
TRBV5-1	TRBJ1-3	CASSYRDRGNTIYF
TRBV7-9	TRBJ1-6	CASSPGQGGYNSPLHF
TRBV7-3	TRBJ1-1	CASSWGAGTGGSEAFF
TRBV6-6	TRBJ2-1	CASSHNEQFF
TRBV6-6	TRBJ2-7	CASSYEQGAHEQYF
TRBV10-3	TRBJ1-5	CAIGSDSNQPQHF
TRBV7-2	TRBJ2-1	CASSLDTYSYEQFF
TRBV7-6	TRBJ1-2	CASSARQGNYGYTF
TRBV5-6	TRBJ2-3	CASSLEVRTLFTDTQYF
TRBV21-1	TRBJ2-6	CASSSAWVGHHNSGANVLTF
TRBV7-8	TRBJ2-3	CASSLSRGLDTQYF
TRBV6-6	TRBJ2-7	CASISGGSGKQYF
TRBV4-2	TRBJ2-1	CASSQGGAEQFF
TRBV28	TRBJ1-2	CASSSSERTIQGYTF